By its share, the clone carrying this T cell receptor (beta chain) is medium-sized. Its antigen is unknown. One end of the junction is discordant with germline, which a read error may explain. This record comes from a study of neurological immune-mediated disorders. Study results and limitations: The greatest TCR clonal expansion occurred in HTLV-1-associated myelopathy and the least in multiple sclerosis, which fell below healthy controls.

Time point: technical triplicate 3. The CDR3 extends over 14 amino acids. Germline V gene data show CDR1 as SQVTM and CDR2 as ANQGSEA. cDNA was made by 5'RACE with 10-nucleotide random UMIs. From 15-18 subjects, each sequencing run yielded over 180 million TCR-beta sequences. TCRdb independently ran MiXCR on the 5' RACE reads; one entry per CDR3 protein. The sample lists 45,000 or so distinct CDR3 sequences; roughly a fifth were seen once. The sample taken for sequencing was PBMCs. This chain links TRBV29-1 with TRBJ1-2; perhaps TRBD1 as D (5 bases). The receptor comes from a man in his 60s with HTLV-1-associated myelopathy (HAM/TSP). CDR3 DNA sequence: TGCAGCGTTGAACGGGGCCCAGCTAAGTATGGCTACACCTTC. It yields the protein CSVERGPAKYGYTF.